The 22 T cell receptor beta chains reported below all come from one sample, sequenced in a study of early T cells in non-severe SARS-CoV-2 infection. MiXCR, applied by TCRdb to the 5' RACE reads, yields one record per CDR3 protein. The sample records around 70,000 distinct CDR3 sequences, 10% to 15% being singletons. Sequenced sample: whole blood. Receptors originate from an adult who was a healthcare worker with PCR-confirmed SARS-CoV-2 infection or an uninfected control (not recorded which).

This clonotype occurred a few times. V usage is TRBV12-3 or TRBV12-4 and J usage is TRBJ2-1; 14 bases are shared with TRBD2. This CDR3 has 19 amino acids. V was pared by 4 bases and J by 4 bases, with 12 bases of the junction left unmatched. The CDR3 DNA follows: TGTGCCAGCAGTTCTTCCTGGGGACTAGCGGGAGCAGGGTACAATGAGCAGTTCTTC. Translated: CASSSSWGLAGAGYNEQFF.

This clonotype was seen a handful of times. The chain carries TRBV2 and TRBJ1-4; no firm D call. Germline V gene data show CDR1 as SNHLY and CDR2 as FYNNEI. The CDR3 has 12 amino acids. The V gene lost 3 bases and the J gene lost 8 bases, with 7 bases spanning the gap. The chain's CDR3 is CASSDRGEKLFF. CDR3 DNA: TGTGCCAGCAGTGACCGGGGAGAAAAACTGTTTTTT.

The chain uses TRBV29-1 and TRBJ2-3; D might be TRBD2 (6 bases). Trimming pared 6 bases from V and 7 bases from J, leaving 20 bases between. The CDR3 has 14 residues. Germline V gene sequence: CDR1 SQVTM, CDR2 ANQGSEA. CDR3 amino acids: CSVESSVGGYTQYF. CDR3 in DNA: TGCAGCGTCGAATCGTCCGTCGGGGGATATACGCAGTATTTT.

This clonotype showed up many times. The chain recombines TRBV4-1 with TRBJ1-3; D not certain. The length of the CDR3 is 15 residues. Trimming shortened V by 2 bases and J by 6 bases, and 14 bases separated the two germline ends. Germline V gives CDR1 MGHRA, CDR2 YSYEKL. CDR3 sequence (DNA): TGCGCCAGCAGCCAAAACCGGGAGTTCGAAAACACCATATATTTT. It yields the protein CASSQNREFENTIYF.

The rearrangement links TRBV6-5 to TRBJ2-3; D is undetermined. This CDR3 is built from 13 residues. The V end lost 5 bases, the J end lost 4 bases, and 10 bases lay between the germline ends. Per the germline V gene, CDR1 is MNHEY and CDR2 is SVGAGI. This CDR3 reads CASSPPLSDTQYF. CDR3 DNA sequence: TGTGCCAGCAGTCCTCCCCTCTCAGATACGCAGTATTTT.

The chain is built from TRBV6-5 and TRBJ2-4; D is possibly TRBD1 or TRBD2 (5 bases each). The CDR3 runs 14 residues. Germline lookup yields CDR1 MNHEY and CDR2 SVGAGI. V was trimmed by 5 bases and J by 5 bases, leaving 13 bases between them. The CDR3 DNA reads TGTGCCAGCAGTACACAAGGGACGGAAAACATTCAGTACTTC. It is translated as CASSTQGTENIQYF.

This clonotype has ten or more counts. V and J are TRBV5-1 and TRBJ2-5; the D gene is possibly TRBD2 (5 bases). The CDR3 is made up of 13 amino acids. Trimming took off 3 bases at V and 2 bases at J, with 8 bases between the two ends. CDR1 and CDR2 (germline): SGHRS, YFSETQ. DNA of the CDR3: TGCGCCAGCAGCTACGGGGTTCAAGAGACCCAGTACTTC. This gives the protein CASSYGVQETQYF.

CDR3: CASSSGGRVETQYF. As DNA, the CDR3 is TGTGCCAGCAGCTCCGGAGGACGGGTTGAGACCCAGTACTTC. The chain uses TRBV7-3 and TRBJ2-5; a weak D match, TRBD2 (5 bases). The V end was cut by 4 bases, the J end by 5 bases, with 14 bases between. The CDR3 contains 14 residues. From germline, CDR1 is SGHTA and CDR2 FQGTGA.

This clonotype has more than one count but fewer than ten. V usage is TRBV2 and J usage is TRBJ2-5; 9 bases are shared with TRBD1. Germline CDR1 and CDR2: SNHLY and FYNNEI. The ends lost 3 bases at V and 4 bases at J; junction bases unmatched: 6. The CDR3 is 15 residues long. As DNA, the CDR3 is TGTGCCAGCAGTGAGAGACAGGGGGTTACAGAGACCCAGTACTTC. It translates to CASSERQGVTETQYF.

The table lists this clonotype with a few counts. The CDR3 is CASSLFRTISNQPQHF. CDR3 nucleotide sequence: TGTGCCAGCAGCTTGTTCAGAACAATAAGCAATCAGCCCCAGCATTTT. The rearrangement links TRBV5-8 to TRBJ1-5; no clear D. Trimming removed 1 base at V and 1 base at J, with 12 bases between. CDR1 and CDR2 from the germline V gene are SGHTS and YDEGEE. The CDR3 extends over 16 amino acids.

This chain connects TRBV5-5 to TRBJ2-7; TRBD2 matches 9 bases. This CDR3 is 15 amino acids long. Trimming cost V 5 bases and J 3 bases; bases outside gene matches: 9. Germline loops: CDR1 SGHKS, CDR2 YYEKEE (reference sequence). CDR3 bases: TGTGCCAGCAGGATTTCGACTAGCGGAATCTACGAGCAGTACTTC. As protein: CASRISTSGIYEQYF.

The CDR3 DNA sequence: TGCAGTGCTAGGACCTTGACAGGGCGCAATCAGCCCCAGCATTTT. Translating it yields CSARTLTGRNQPQHF. This chain joins TRBV20-1 and TRBJ1-5, with 7 bases fitting TRBD1. The V gene's germline CDR1 is DFQATT and CDR2 SNEGSKA (reference sequence). With 3 bases clipped from V and 2 bases from J, the junction kept 7 bases outside the gene matches. The CDR3 length is 15 residues.

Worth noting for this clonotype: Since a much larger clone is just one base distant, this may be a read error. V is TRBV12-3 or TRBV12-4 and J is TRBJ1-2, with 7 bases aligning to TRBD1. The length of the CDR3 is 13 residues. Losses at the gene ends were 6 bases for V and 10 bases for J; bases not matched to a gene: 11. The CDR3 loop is CASRASGGEDYTF. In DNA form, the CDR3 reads TGTGCCAGCAGAGCCTCAGGGGGGGAAGACTACACCTTC.

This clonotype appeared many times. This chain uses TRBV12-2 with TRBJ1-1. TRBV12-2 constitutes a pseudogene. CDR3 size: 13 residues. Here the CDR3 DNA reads TGTGCAAGTAGCTTTCCCACAAACACTGAAGCTTTCTTT. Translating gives CASSFPTNTEAFF.

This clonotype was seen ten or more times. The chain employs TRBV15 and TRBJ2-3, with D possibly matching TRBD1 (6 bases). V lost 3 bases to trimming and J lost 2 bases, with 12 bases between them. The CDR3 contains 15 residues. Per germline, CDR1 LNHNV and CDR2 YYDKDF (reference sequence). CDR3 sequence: CATSSALGATDTQYF. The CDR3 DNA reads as TGTGCCACCAGCAGTGCTCTGGGGGCCACAGATACGCAGTATTTT.

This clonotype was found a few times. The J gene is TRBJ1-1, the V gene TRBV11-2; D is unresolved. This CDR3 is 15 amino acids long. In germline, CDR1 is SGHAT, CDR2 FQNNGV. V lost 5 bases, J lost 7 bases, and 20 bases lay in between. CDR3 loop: CASSQQGRSTSEAFF. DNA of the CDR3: TGTGCCAGCAGCCAACAAGGGCGATCAACTAGTGAAGCTTTCTTT.

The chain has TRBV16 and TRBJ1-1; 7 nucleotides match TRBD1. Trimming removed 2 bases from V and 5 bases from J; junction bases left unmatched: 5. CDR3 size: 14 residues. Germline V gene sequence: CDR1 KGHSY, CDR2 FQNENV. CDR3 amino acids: CASSQDRDITEAFF. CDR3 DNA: TGTGCCAGCAGCCAAGACAGGGATATTACTGAAGCTTTCTTT.

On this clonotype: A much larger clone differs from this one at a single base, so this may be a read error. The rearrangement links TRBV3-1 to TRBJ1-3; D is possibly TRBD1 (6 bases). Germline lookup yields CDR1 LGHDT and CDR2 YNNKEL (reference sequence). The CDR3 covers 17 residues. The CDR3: CTSSQEGGGVSGNTIYF. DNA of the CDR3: TGTACCAGCAGCCAAGAGGGAGGGGGAGTGTCTGGAAACACCATATATTTT.

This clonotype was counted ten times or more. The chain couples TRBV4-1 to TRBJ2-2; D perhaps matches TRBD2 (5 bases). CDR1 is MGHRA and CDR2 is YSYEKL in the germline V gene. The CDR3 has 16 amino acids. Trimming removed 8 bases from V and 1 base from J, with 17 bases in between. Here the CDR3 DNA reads TGCGCCAGCGAATACGCGGGCGGATTGAACACCGGGGAGCTGTTTTTT. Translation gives CASEYAGGLNTGELFF.

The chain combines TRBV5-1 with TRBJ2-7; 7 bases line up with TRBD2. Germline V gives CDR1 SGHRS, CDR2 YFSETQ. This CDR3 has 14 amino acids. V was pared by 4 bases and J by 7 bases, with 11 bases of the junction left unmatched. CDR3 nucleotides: TGCGCCAGCAGCCCTAGGGCGGGAGATCAAGAGCAGTACTTC. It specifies CASSPRAGDQEQYF.

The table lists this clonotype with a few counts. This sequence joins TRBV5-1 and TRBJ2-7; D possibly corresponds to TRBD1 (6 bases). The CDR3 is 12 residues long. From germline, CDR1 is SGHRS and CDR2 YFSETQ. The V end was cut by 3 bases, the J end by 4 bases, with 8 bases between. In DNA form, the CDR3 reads TGCGCCAGCAGCTCCCAGGGGTACGAGCAGTACTTC. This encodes CASSSQGYEQYF.

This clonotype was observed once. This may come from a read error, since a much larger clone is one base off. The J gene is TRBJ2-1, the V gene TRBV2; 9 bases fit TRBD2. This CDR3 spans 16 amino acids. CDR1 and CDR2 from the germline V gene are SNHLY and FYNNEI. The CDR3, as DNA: TGTGCCAGCAGTGTCCTAGCGGGGAGCTCCCACAATGAGCAGTTCTTC. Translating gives CASSVLAGSSHNEQFF. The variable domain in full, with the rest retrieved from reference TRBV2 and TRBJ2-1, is EPEVTQTPSHQVTQMGQEVILRCVPISNHLYFYWYRQILGQKVEFLVSFYNNEISEKSEIFDDQFSVERPDGSNFTLKIRSTKLEDSAMYFCASSVLAGSSHNEQFFGPGTRLTVL.